Listed below are T cell receptor beta chains from one sample, sequenced in a study of blood T cell repertoires in COVID-19. The data were produced by immunoSEQ multiplex PCR, yet TCRdb's version contains in-frame clones alone and is incomplete. This table holds around 470,000 clones, roughly nine tenths found once. What was sequenced was peripheral blood. These receptors came from a man in his late teens or twenties with COVID-19, enrolled during active disease. Both conserved end residues are part of each CDR3. Each record gives: V gene, J gene, clone size, D gene, CDR3 DNA, CDR3 protein. D genes are given only for firm matches. Clone size is stated in some rows and not others, as once, few, many or a class when expanded.

TRBV19	TRBJ1-2	-	TRBD1	TGTGCCAGCACAGGGGGCGATGGCTACACCTTC	CASTGGDGYTF
TRBV7-9	TRBJ2-1	-	-	TGTGCCAGCAGCTTAGGTGCGGGGGCCGGATACAATGAGCAGTTCTTC	CASSLGAGAGYNEQFF
TRBV5-1	TRBJ2-3	-	-	TGCGCCAGCAGCTATGGGGGCCCCACAGATACGCAGTATTTT	CASSYGGPTDTQYF
TRBV5-1	TRBJ1-6	-	TRBD1	TGCGCCAGCAGCTTGGGGGACAGGTATAATTCACCCCTCCACTTT	CASSLGDRYNSPLHF
TRBV6-5	TRBJ1-2	-	TRBD1	TGTGCCAGCACCAGACAGGGGTATGGCTACACCTTC	CASTRQGYGYTF
TRBV12-5	TRBJ2-1	-	-	TGTGCTAGTGGTTTAGCCGGGTCGGATGAGCAGTTCTTC	CASGLAGSDEQFF
TRBV5-4	TRBJ2-1	-	-	TGTGCCAGCAGCTTGGATCCGGGATTTTACAATGAGCAGTTCTTC	CASSLDPGFYNEQFF
TRBV24-1	TRBJ2-5	-	-	TGTGCCACCAGTGATCCCGGACAGCAAGAGACCCAGTACTTC	CATSDPGQQETQYF
TRBV9	TRBJ2-1	once	TRBD2	TGTGCCAGCAGCGTAGGTGGAGCGGGAGGGCCAGGGGAGCAGTTCTTC	CASSVGGAGGPGEQFF
TRBV2	TRBJ2-7	few	TRBD2	TGTGCCAGCAGCCCGACTAGCGGGAGGGCCCACGAGCAGTACTTC	CASSPTSGRAHEQYF
TRBV30	TRBJ2-5	-	TRBD2	TGTGCCTGGAGTATCCTAGCGGGAGGGGGGACCCAGTACTTC	CAWSILAGGGTQYF
TRBV13	TRBJ2-7	once	-	TGTGCCAGCAGCTTAGGGACAGGCCTGCCCTACGAGCAGTACTTC	CASSLGTGLPYEQYF
TRBV6-6	TRBJ1-2	-	TRBD1	TGTGCCAGCAGTTACTCGGGTGGGACAGGCCATGGCTACACCTTC	CASSYSGGTGHGYTF
TRBV19	TRBJ1-1	-	-	TGTGCCAGTAGTATGATGGCCAGGTGGCAGAACACTGAAGCTTTCTTT	CASSMMARWQNTEAFF
TRBV18	TRBJ2-2	-	TRBD1	TGTGCCAGCTCACATGACAGGGGCTCCGGGGAGCTGTTTTTT	CASSHDRGSGELFF
TRBV18	TRBJ1-1	-	TRBD1	TGTGCCAGCTCACCTCTGCCGGGACAGCATCACACTGAAGCTTTCTTT	CASSPLPGQHHTEAFF
TRBV19	TRBJ2-1	-	TRBD1	TGTGCCAGTAGTATCACAGGGGGCGCTTATGATGAGCAGTTCTTC	CASSITGGAYDEQFF
TRBV5-6	TRBJ2-7	-	-	TGTGCCAGCAGTTTGGTTAGCGGCGAGCAGTACTTC	CASSLVSGEQYF
TRBV28	TRBJ1-1	-	TRBD1	TGTGCCAGCAGTAGACAGGGGGCGCGGACTGAAGCTTTCTTT	CASSRQGARTEAFF
TRBV12-3/TRBV12-4	TRBJ2-1	-	-	TGTGCCAGCAGTCCGCGCCCCCGGGGGCAGTTCTTC	CASSPRPRGQFF
TRBV6-5	TRBJ1-3	few	-	TGTGCCAGCAGTTACTACATCGGAAACACCATATATTTT	CASSYYIGNTIYF
TRBV2	TRBJ2-7	-	TRBD2	TGTGCCAGCAGGGGCGAGGGAGGGAAGTACGAGCAGTACTTC	CASRGEGGKYEQYF
TRBV4-1	TRBJ2-4	-	-	TGCGCCAGCAGCCAAGATTTTACGGAGGGACTAGCCAAAAACATTCAGTACTTC	CASSQDFTEGLAKNIQYF
TRBV4-1	TRBJ2-2	few	-	TGCGCCAGCAGCTATGTCACCGGGGAGCTGTTTTTT	CASSYVTGELFF
TRBV10-1	TRBJ2-7	-	TRBD2	TGCGCCAGCAGCCCAAGGACTAGCGGGGACTACGAGCAGTACTTC	CASSPRTSGDYEQYF
TRBV10-1	TRBJ2-1	once	TRBD1	TGCGCCAGCAGTGAGTCTGGGACAGGGAGGGATGAGCAGTTCTTC	CASSESGTGRDEQFF
TRBV18	TRBJ1-2	once	TRBD1	TGTGCCAGCTCACCACTGACAGGGGGCCAGGGCTACACCTTC	CASSPLTGGQGYTF
TRBV25-1	TRBJ2-5	-	-	TGTGCCAGCAGTCAAGGGGTTTCCGGGGGTCCGGAGACCCAGTACTTC	CASSQGVSGGPETQYF
TRBV5-5	TRBJ2-5	-	-	TGTGCCAGCAGACCACAGGGTGTGGAGACCCAGTACTTC	CASRPQGVETQYF
TRBV7-9	TRBJ2-1	-	-	TGTGCCAGCAGCTCCCTTTCTACTTACAATGAGCAGTTCTTC	CASSSLSTYNEQFF
TRBV5-1	TRBJ2-2	-	-	TGCGCCAGCAGCTTGGGACACGCGAACACCGGGGAGCTGTTTTTT	CASSLGHANTGELFF
TRBV24-1	TRBJ1-5	-	TRBD1	TGTGCCACCAGTGCCGCCACAGGGGAGAATTTAGCCCAGCATTTT	CATSAATGENLAQHF
TRBV11-2	TRBJ2-3	-	-	TGTGCCAGCAGCTTAGCCAGGGAAGGGACGCAGTATTTT	CASSLAREGTQYF
TRBV2	TRBJ1-5	-	TRBD1	TGTGCCAGCAGCGGGACAGAAGATCAGCCCCAGCATTTT	CASSGTEDQPQHF
TRBV18	TRBJ2-1	-	-	TGTGCCAGCTCCTTCGGACTTAATGAGCAGTTCTTC	CASSFGLNEQFF
TRBV6-1	TRBJ2-6	-	TRBD1	TGTGCCAGCAGTGTAGGGGGACAGGGAGTCTCTGGGGCCAACGTCCTGACTTTC	CASSVGGQGVSGANVLTF
TRBV14	TRBJ1-2	-	-	TGTGCCAGCAGCCAAGTAAGCGCTCGCGGCTACACCTTC	CASSQVSARGYTF
TRBV29-1	TRBJ2-1	-	TRBD2	TGCAGCGTTGAATCCCCACTAGCGGGACCTCTAAACAATGAGCAGTTCTTC	CSVESPLAGPLNNEQFF
TRBV4-1	TRBJ1-1	-	TRBD1	TGCGCCAGCAGCCACCCCCTCCGGGACAGTGAAGCTTTCTTT	CASSHPLRDSEAFF
TRBV7-9	TRBJ2-2	-	-	TGTGCCAGCAGCTTAGGAGACAGTAGGTCTAACACCGGGGAGCTGTTTTTT	CASSLGDSRSNTGELFF
TRBV19	TRBJ2-6	-	-	TGTGCCAGTATGCCCCGGGGATCCGGGGCCAACGTCCTGACTTTC	CASMPRGSGANVLTF
TRBV14	TRBJ2-7	-	TRBD1	TGTGCCAGCAGCCCGGGACAGGGGCCCTACGAGCAGTACTTC	CASSPGQGPYEQYF
TRBV2	TRBJ2-7	-	TRBD2	TGTGCCAGCAGTGAAGGGGGTAGCGGGAGGTCGAGTTTTGGCGAGCAGTACTTC	CASSEGGSGRSSFGEQYF
TRBV3-1/TRBV3-2	TRBJ1-6	-	-	TGTGCCAGCAGCCAAGCGCGGGGATTAAATTCACCCCTCCACTTT	CASSQARGLNSPLHF
TRBV28	TRBJ1-2	-	TRBD1	TGTGCCAGCAGTTTATGCGGACAGGGGGTTGGAGGGTACTATGGCTACACCTTC	CASSLCGQGVGGYYGYTF
TRBV23-1	TRBJ2-3	-	TRBD2	TGCGCCAGCATCCATTTACTAGCGGGAGGGAGTTGGGGTACGCAGTATTTT	CASIHLLAGGSWGTQYF
TRBV27	TRBJ1-5	-	TRBD1	TGTGCCAGCGCCGTCAGGGGGCCGGATCAGCCCCAGCATTTT	CASAVRGPDQPQHF
TRBV6-2/TRBV6-3	TRBJ1-5	-	-	TGTGCCAGCAGCCCCGGGGGTCCTTTACGGCCCCAGCATTTT	CASSPGGPLRPQHF
TRBV11-2	TRBJ2-1	-	TRBD1	TGTGCCAGCAGCACCGGGACAGCAAACTCCTACAATGAGCAGTTCTTC	CASSTGTANSYNEQFF
TRBV6-5	TRBJ2-3	-	-	TGTGCCAGTAAAAGACAGCATAGCACAGATACGCAGTATTTT	CASKRQHSTDTQYF
TRBV7-9	TRBJ1-5	-	-	TGTGCCAGCAGCTTAGTCGGAGGGGGGGACAATCAGCCCCAGCATTTT	CASSLVGGGDNQPQHF
TRBV6-5	TRBJ1-5	-	TRBD1	TGTGCCAGCAGTACGGACAGGCGGTTAGGTCAGCCCCAGCATTTT	CASSTDRRLGQPQHF
TRBV6-5	TRBJ1-1	-	-	TGTGCCAGCAGTTACTCCTCGGGGGGACGCGAGGCTTTCTTT	CASSYSSGGREAFF
TRBV7-2	TRBJ2-1	once	-	TGTGCCATCCGGGCGTATAGTAGCGATGAGCAGTTCTTC	CAIRAYSSDEQFF
TRBV2	TRBJ1-5	-	-	TGTGCCAGCGAGGATCTCCCTTATAGCAATCAGCCCCAGCATTTT	CASEDLPYSNQPQHF
TRBV13	TRBJ1-1	-	-	TGTGCCAGCAGCTTATCGTCGGAGTTCGGCTACACTGAAGCTTTCTTT	CASSLSSEFGYTEAFF
TRBV19	TRBJ2-7	-	TRBD2	TGTGCCAGTAGTATAGGAGCGGGGATACAGGAGCAGTACTTC	CASSIGAGIQEQYF